These 5 T cell receptor beta chains were all obtained from the same sample, sequenced in a study of T cells after somatic rescue of genetic block. Measured with immunoSEQ multiplex PCR; TCRdb has only the in-frame clones, and not every one. In the table there are approximately 110,000 clones, around nine tenths of which are singletons. The sample taken for sequencing was peripheral blood mononuclear cells (PBMCs). All receptors come from a woman younger than 35.

This rearrangement joins TRBV19 to TRBJ1-4, with 7 bases fitting TRBD1. This CDR3 has 15 amino acids. Germline V gene lookup returns CDR1 LNHDA and CDR2 SQIVND (reference sequence). The junction had 9 bases not matched to a gene; V was cut back by 3 bases and J by 8 bases. CDR3: CASSIDRALGEKLFF. The CDR3, as DNA: TGTGCCAGTAGTATCGACAGGGCTTTGGGAGAAAAACTGTTTTTT.

The chain uses TRBV7-9 and TRBJ1-2; weak D call: TRBD1 (6 bases). V lost 4 bases and J lost 8, with 17 bases in between. The CDR3 runs to 14 residues. The germline CDR1 and CDR2 sequences are SEHNR and FQNEAQ (reference sequence). CDR3 in DNA: TGTGCCAGCAGCTCAACGACAGGAGCCTTGGGCTACACCTTC. It specifies CASSSTTGALGYTF.

The gene calls are TRBV5-4 and TRBJ2-3; either TRBD1 or TRBD2 may fit D (5 bases each). CDR1 and CDR2 from the germline V gene are SGHNT and YYREEE (reference sequence). V lost 0 bases, J lost 1 base, and 9 bases lay in between. The CDR3 totals 15 residues. In nucleotides, the CDR3 is TGTGCCAGCAGCTTGGAGACAGCGGGCACAGATACGCAGTATTTT. This codes for CASSLETAGTDTQYF.

This sequence joins TRBV6-1 and TRBJ2-7; D gene unclear. CDR1 is MNHNS and CDR2 is SASEGT in the germline V gene. The CDR3 loop spans 14 amino acids. V was shortened by 5 bases and J by 2 bases, with 13 bases between the two germline ends. The CDR3 bases are TGTGCCAGCAGTATGGGCGGTTCTCCCTACGAGCAGTACTTC. Its translation: CASSMGGSPYEQYF.

The count of this clone is one. The chain combines TRBV7-9 with TRBJ1-4; 7 bases fit TRBD1. The CDR3 runs 16 residues. Germline V CDR1 and CDR2: SEHNR, FQNEAQ (reference sequence). The V segment lost 3 bases and the J segment 4 bases; nucleotides outside the gene matches: 8. The CDR3 reads CASSFWGQNFNEKLFF. CDR3 in DNA: TGTGCCAGCAGCTTTTGGGGACAGAACTTTAATGAAAAACTGTTTTTT.